The clone carrying this TCR beta chain was seen many times. The antigen is unknown. These data originate in a study of naive and memory T cell subsets. Whole-study findings and limits: Potentially, T cell activation and differentiation skew this RNA-based measurement.

There are 12 residues in the CDR3. The germline V gene has CDR1 WSHSY and CDR2 SAAADI. The germline V and J ends were trimmed by 2 bases and 8 bases, with 9 bases remaining between them. Four PCR rounds used nested alpha and beta constant region primers plus the SP2 primer. Alpha and beta constant region primers primed reverse transcription for blood and skin samples. TCRdb passed the 5' RACE reads through MiXCR, listing each CDR3 protein once. The repertoire has roughly 62,000 distinct CDR3 sequences, 8% to 9% of them found once; the top ten carry under 25%. The library had UMIs added by 3' ligation of an oligonucleotide to TCR cDNA. RNA was extracted from under 3 ml of whole blood of healthy adults. Input was about 1 to 1,100 ng of DNase-treated total RNA without cell sorting.

This chain uses TRBV10-2 with TRBJ1-2; D not certain. The clonotype was recovered from a female donor in good health. Here the CDR3 reads CASSEGVGGYTF. CDR3 nucleotides: TGCGCCAGCAGTGAGGGGGTAGGAGGCTACACCTTC.